The 26 T cell receptor beta chains in this list originate from one sample, sequenced in a study of cytomegalovirus exposure and HLA in healthy donors. PCR amplification relied on 60 Vbeta primers (plus 13 Jbeta primers). Sequencing used immunoSEQ multiplex PCR; TCRdb keeps in-frame clones, though not all of them. The sample has about 110,000 clones, 65% to 80% seen once. Sequencing used PBMCs. These receptor sequences come from a woman aged 55-69 years in good health and CMV-seropositive.

The chain links TRBV19 to TRBJ1-1, with TRBD1 as a possible D gene (6 bases). The CDR3 contains 17 residues. Trimming stripped 7 bases from V and 2 bases from J, with 23 bases between. CDR1 is LNHDA, CDR2 SQIVND, per germline (reference sequence). The CDR3 sequence: CASKESRRGAVNTEAFF. CDR3 in DNA: TGTGCCAGTAAGGAATCAAGACGGGGGGCGGTTAACACTGAAGCTTTCTTT.

The chain carries TRBV5-4 and TRBJ2-1; D possibly corresponds to TRBD2 (5 bases). Germline CDR1 SGHNT, CDR2 YYREEE (reference sequence). The CDR3 length is 17 residues. V shed 2 bases and J shed 5 bases, with 20 bases lying between them. CDR3 loop: CASSFGLFGQVDNEQFF. DNA for the CDR3: TGTGCCAGCAGCTTCGGACTGTTTGGGCAGGTTGACAATGAGCAGTTCTTC.

The DNA of the CDR3 is TGTGCCTGGAGTGGTCTTTGGGGGAGGAGGGAGACCCAGTACTTC. It codes for CAWSGLWGRRETQYF. The chain combines TRBV30 with TRBJ2-5, with D maybe TRBD2 (6 bases). V gave up 1 base and J gave up 5 bases, with 17 bases separating them. The CDR3 is made up of 15 amino acids. The germline gives CDR1 GTSNPN, CDR2 SVGIG (reference sequence). Supplemented by reference TRBV30 and TRBJ2-5, the full variable domain reads SQTIHQWPATLVQPVGSPLSLECTVEGTSNPNLYWYRQAAGRGLQLLFYSVGIGQISSEVPQNLSASRPQDRQFILSSKKLLLSDSGFYLCAWSGLWGRRETQYFGPGTRLLVL.

This rearrangement joins TRBV27 to TRBJ1-5, with TRBD1 matching over 10 bases. V was clipped by 5 bases and J by 5 bases; unmatched bases: 6. Germline CDR1 MNHEY, CDR2 SMNVEV (reference sequence). The CDR3 spans 15 residues. CDR3: CASSGYGTGDQPQHF. The CDR3 nucleotides read TGTGCCAGCAGTGGATACGGGACAGGGGATCAGCCCCAGCATTTT.

CDR3 protein: CACKGQSSNYGYTF. In DNA form, the CDR3 reads TGTGCCTGCAAGGGACAATCTTCTAACTATGGCTACACCTTC. V is TRBV6-4 and J is TRBJ1-2, with a possible D match to TRBD1 (6 bases). V lost 11 bases and J lost 0, with 16 bases in between. CDR3 length equals 14 residues. Germline loops: CDR1 MRHNA, CDR2 SNTAGT.

The chain has TRBV10-3 and TRBJ1-1; D is ambiguous. CDR1 and CDR2 (germline): ENHRY, SYGVKD. The CDR3 consists of 12 residues. The V end was cut by 10 bases, the J end by 0 bases, with 9 bases between. The CDR3 region is CATHSLNTEAFF. The CDR3 DNA is TGTGCCACCCACTCGTTGAACACTGAAGCTTTCTTT.

V is TRBV28 and J is TRBJ1-5; D uncertain. Per germline, CDR1 MDHEN and CDR2 SYDVKM. The V gene lost 2 bases and the J gene lost 1 base, with 6 bases spanning the gap. The CDR3 covers 14 residues. The CDR3 nucleotides read TGTGCCAGCAGTTTAGGTCAGAGCAATCAGCCCCAGCATTTT. Encoded protein: CASSLGQSNQPQHF.

The rearrangement joins TRBV6-5 to TRBJ1-1; maybe TRBD1 (5 bases). Trimming took off 6 bases at V and 4 bases at J, with 12 bases between the two ends. Per germline, CDR1 MNHEY and CDR2 SVGAGI. CDR3 length: 13 amino acids. CDR3 region: CASREDILTEAFF. The CDR3 DNA is TGTGCCAGCAGAGAGGACATACTCACTGAAGCTTTCTTT.

The chain recombines TRBV7-9 with TRBJ2-5; TRBD2 agrees at 11 bases. The V gene end was trimmed by 5 bases and the J gene end by 4 bases; junction bases not matched to a gene: 6. CDR3 length equals 15 residues. Germline CDR1 reads SEHNR; CDR2 reads FQNEAQ (reference sequence). CDR3 nucleotides: TGTGCCAGCAGCCACTACGGACTAGCGGGAGAGACCCAGTACTTC. Translated, it gives CASSHYGLAGETQYF.

The chain joins TRBV19 to TRBJ1-3; D is ambiguous. V lost 0 bases and J lost 13, with 10 bases in between. The CDR3 covers 12 residues. Looked up from germline, CDR1 is LNHDA and CDR2 is SQIVND (reference sequence). The DNA for the CDR3 is TGTGCCAGTAGTATAGATCCGGGTCGGATATATTTT. Residues: CASSIDPGRIYF.

The V and J genes are TRBV18 and TRBJ1-2, with D uncertain. Trimming pared 2 bases from V and 0 bases from J, leaving 7 bases between. The CDR3 loop spans 14 amino acids. Per the germline V gene, CDR1 is KGHSH and CDR2 is LQKENI. The CDR3 bases are TGTGCCAGCTCACCAGGAACAGCTAACTATGGCTACACCTTC. This translates into CASSPGTANYGYTF.

This rearrangement joins TRBV27 to TRBJ2-6; no firm D call. Trimming left V 3 bases short and J 0 bases short, with 6 bases between. Per germline, CDR1 MNHEY and CDR2 SMNVEV (reference sequence). The CDR3 covers 15 residues. The CDR3 region is CASSFHSSGANVLTF. DNA for the CDR3: TGTGCCAGCAGTTTTCACAGCTCTGGGGCCAACGTCCTGACTTTC.

The chain recombines TRBV19 with TRBJ2-1, with D maybe TRBD1 (6 bases). Trimming pared 2 bases from V and 0 bases from J, leaving 11 bases between. CDR1 and CDR2 (germline): LNHDA, SQIVND (reference sequence). This CDR3 has 16 amino acids. The CDR3 sequence: CASSIWGLGSYNEQFF. The CDR3 bases are TGTGCCAGTAGTATATGGGGGCTAGGCTCCTACAATGAGCAGTTCTTC.

The chain joins TRBV28 to TRBJ2-1; the match to TRBD2 covers 8 bases. Germline CDR1 is MDHEN and CDR2 is SYDVKM. J gave up 8 bases and V 3 bases, and 15 bases lay outside the gene matches. The CDR3 totals 17 residues. The DNA for the CDR3 is TGTGCCAGCAGTTTCCAACGGGTAGCGGGATATCGGGATGAGCAGTTCTTC. The encoded protein is CASSFQRVAGYRDEQFF.

The chain couples TRBV5-1 to TRBJ1-6, with D hard to call. V shed 1 base and J shed 10 bases, with 12 bases lying between them. The germline gives CDR1 SGHRS, CDR2 YFSETQ. CDR3 length: 14 amino acids. The chain's CDR3 is CASSLSSSNSPLHF. The CDR3 coding sequence is TGCGCCAGCAGCTTGTCCTCGAGCAACTCACCCCTCCACTTT.

The chain is built from TRBV6-1 and TRBJ2-7, with D perhaps matching TRBD2 (5 bases). This CDR3 has 15 residues. Trimming took off 7 bases at V and 0 bases at J, with 16 bases between the two ends. Germline V gives CDR1 MNHNS, CDR2 SASEGT. The CDR3 DNA reads TGTGCCAGCACCCCCCGCCCTGGGAGCTCCTACGAGCAGTACTTC. Its protein is CASTPRPGSSYEQYF.

The V and J genes are TRBV5-1 and TRBJ2-3, with 7 bases identical to TRBD1. Trimming removed 7 bases from V and 2 bases from J; junction bases left unmatched: 7. Germline loops: CDR1 SGHRS, CDR2 YFSETQ. This CDR3 comprises 14 residues. This CDR3 is CASQTGRITDTQYF. As DNA, the CDR3 is TGCGCCAGCCAGACAGGGCGAATCACAGATACGCAGTATTTT. Looking up the rest from reference TRBV5-1 and TRBJ2-3 gives the full variable domain: KAGVTQTPRYLIKTRGQQVTLSCSPISGHRSVSWYQQTPGQGLQFLFEYFSETQRNKGNFPGRFSGRQFSNSRSEMNVSTLELGDSALYLCASQTGRITDTQYFGPGTRLTVL.

This rearrangement joins TRBV7-9 to TRBJ2-1, with TRBD2 as a possible D gene (6 bases). The CDR3 totals 16 residues. V was pared by 4 bases and J by 5 bases, with 18 bases between. Per germline, CDR1 SEHNR and CDR2 FQNEAQ (reference sequence). The CDR3 loop reads CASSSSSWGEDNEQFF. The CDR3 DNA reads as TGTGCCAGCAGCTCCTCATCGTGGGGGGAAGACAATGAGCAGTTCTTC.

This chain uses TRBV10-3 with TRBJ2-5; weak D call: TRBD1 (5 bases). Near its end, the DNA agrees better with TRBJ2-7, so the J call may be wrong. There are 17 residues in the CDR3. CDR1 and CDR2 (germline): ENHRY, SYGVKD. The CDR3 DNA follows: TGTGCCATCATGCCGGACCCCAGGGTCGAAACTTCCTACGAGCAGTACTTC. Its protein is CAIMPDPRVETSYEQYF.

The CDR3 nucleotides read TGTGCCAGCAGCTTAGGACTGAATAACAGGGGATTGAACACTGAAGCTTTCTTT. It yields the protein CASSLGLNNRGLNTEAFF. The rearrangement uses TRBV7-9 and TRBJ1-1; 7 nucleotides agree with TRBD1. The CDR3 consists of 18 residues. Germline loops: CDR1 SEHNR, CDR2 FQNEAQ (reference sequence). The ends lost 1 base at V and 0 bases at J; junction bases unmatched: 11.

This clone was seen just once. CDR3 in amino acids: CASSTDRPTYSNQPQHF. For the CDR3, the DNA is TGTGCCAGCTCAACTGACAGACCAACTTATAGCAATCAGCCCCAGCATTTT. The chain combines TRBV18 with TRBJ1-5; weak D call: TRBD1 (5 bases). The CDR3 consists of 17 residues. Per germline, CDR1 KGHSH and CDR2 LQKENI. V lost 5 bases to trimming and J lost 0 bases, with 17 bases between them.

The V call is TRBV4-2, the J call TRBJ2-3; no clear D. The CDR3 has 17 amino acids. Trimming removed 0 bases from V and 1 base from J, with 14 bases in between. The germline CDR1 and CDR2 sequences are LGHNA and YNFKEQ. CDR3 in amino acids: CASSQDEFGLGTDTQYF. The CDR3 bases are TGTGCCAGCAGCCAAGATGAATTCGGCCTAGGCACAGATACGCAGTATTTT.

CDR3 in amino acids: CASSLGQGYNEQFF. DNA of the CDR3: TGCGCCAGCAGCTTAGGACAGGGCTACAATGAGCAGTTCTTC. J is TRBJ2-1 and V is TRBV5-1; TRBD1 matches at 8 bases. Trimming at V came to 2 bases and at J to 3 bases, leaving 1 base not matched to a gene. Germline loops: CDR1 SGHRS, CDR2 YFSETQ. The CDR3 has 14 residues.

Only a few counts were recorded for this clone. The chain couples TRBV7-9 to TRBJ1-1, with D possibly being TRBD1 (6 bases). The germline V gene encodes CDR1 SEHNR and CDR2 FQNEAQ (reference sequence). The CDR3 covers 14 residues. The CDR3 nucleotides are TGTGTCAATATTCGGGGGGGCTTGAACACTGAAGCTTTCTTT. It codes for CVNIRGGLNTEAFF.

J is TRBJ1-3 and V is TRBV6-5; 9 nucleotides align to TRBD1. The V and J ends lost 6 bases and 7 bases, in that order; junction bases with no gene match: 4. There are 13 residues in the CDR3. CDR1 MNHEY and CDR2 SVGAGI come from the germline V gene. CDR3 in amino acids: CASSNRGLNTIYF. CDR3 coding DNA: TGTGCCAGCAGCAACAGGGGGCTCAACACCATATATTTT.

V gene TRBV12-5 combines with J gene TRBJ2-1, with TRBD1 matching over 11 bases. The V and J ends lost 4 bases and 9 bases, in that order; junction bases with no gene match: 8. Germline CDR1 and CDR2: LGHNT and FRNRAP. CDR3 length: 15 residues. The CDR3 sequence is CASGSGQGAVGEQFF. The CDR3, as DNA: TGTGCTAGTGGTTCCGGACAGGGGGCTGTGGGTGAGCAGTTCTTC.